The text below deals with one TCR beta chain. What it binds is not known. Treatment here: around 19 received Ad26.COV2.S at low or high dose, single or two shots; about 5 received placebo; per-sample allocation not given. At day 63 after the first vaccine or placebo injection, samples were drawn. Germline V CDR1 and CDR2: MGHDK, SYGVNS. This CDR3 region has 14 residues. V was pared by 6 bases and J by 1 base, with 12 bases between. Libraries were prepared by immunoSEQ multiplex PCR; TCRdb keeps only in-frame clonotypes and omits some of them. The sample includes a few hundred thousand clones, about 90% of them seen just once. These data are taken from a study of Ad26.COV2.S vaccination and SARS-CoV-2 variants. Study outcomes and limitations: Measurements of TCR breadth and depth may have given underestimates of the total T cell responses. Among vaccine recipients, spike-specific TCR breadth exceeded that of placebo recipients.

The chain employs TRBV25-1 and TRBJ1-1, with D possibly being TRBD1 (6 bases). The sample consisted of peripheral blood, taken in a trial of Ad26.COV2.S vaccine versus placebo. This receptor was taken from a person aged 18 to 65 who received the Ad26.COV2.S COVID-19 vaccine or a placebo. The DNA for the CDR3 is TGTGCCAGCAGACGGGGGGCTGGGAACACTGAAGCTTTCTTT. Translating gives CASRRGAGNTEAFF.